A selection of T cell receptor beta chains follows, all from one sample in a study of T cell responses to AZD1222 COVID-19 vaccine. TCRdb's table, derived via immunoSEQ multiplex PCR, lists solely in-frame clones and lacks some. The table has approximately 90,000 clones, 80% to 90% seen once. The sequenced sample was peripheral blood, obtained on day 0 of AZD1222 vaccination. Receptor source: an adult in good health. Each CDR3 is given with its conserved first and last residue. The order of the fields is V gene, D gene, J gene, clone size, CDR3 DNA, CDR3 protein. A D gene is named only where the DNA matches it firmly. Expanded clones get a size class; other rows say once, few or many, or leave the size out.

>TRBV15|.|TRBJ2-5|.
TGTGCCACCAGCAGAGATAGGGGGGCCCAGTACTTC
CATSRDRGAQYF
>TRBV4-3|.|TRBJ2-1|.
TGCGCCAGCAGCCAAGTGAGGAGCTCCTACAATGAGCAGTTCTTC
CASSQVRSSYNEQFF
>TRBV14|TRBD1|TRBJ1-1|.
TGTGCCAGCAGCGAAATGATCGGGGACAGTCTGCCTGAAGCTTTCTTT
CASSEMIGDSLPEAFF
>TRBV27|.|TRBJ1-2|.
TGTGCCAGCCGATGGACAGCCGGCTATGGCTACACCTTC
CASRWTAGYGYTF
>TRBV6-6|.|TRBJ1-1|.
TGTGCCAGCAGTTACTCGGCAGTTGCTGAAGCTTTCTTT
CASSYSAVAEAFF
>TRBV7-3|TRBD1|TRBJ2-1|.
TGTGCCAGCAGCTTAACGGACAGGGAGCATGAGCAGTTCTTC
CASSLTDREHEQFF
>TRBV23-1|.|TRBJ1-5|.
TGCGCCAGCAGCGAGTGGCAGCCGCCTCCGGAGCCCCAGCATTTT
CASSEWQPPPEPQHF
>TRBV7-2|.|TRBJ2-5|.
TGTGCCAGCAGCTTAGGTCGGGGGCTTCAAGAGACCCAGTACTTC
CASSLGRGLQETQYF
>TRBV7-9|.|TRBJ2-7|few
TGTGCCAGCAGCTTACCAGGGAGCTCCTACGAGCAGTACTTC
CASSLPGSSYEQYF
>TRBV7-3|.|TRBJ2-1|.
TGTGCCAGCAGCCCCCCTTCGAGGGGCTACAATGAGCAGTTCTTC
CASSPPSRGYNEQFF
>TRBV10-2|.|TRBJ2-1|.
TGCGCCAGCAGTGAGTTGCGGGACAATGAGCAGTTCTTC
CASSELRDNEQFF
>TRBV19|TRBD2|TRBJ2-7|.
TGTGCCAGTAGCCGACTAGCGGGACTCGACGAGCAGTACTTC
CASSRLAGLDEQYF
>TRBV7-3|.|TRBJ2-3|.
TGTGCCAGCAGCCTCCAGGGTTATACGCAGTATTTT
CASSLQGYTQYF
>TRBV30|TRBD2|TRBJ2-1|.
TGTGCCTGGAGCGCCCTAGCGGCGTTAAACAATGAGCAGTTCTTC
CAWSALAALNNEQFF
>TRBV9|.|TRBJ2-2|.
TGTGCCAGCAGCCAAAGTCTGAGGGAGAACACCGGGGAGCTGTTTTTT
CASSQSLRENTGELFF